There are a few counts of the clone carrying this T cell receptor (beta chain). Original processing notes: Sample TCR counts, which ranged from roughly 20,000 to 690,600, had a median of approximately 100,000. MiXCR was run by TCRdb on the RACE reads, yielding one entry per CDR3 protein. The V and J calls follow TCRdb's processing rather than the paper's. The data show a few hundred thousand distinct CDR3 sequences, 7.5% to 8% seen once. The data were taken from a study of human T cells and chemical hapten exposure. About the research overall: Donors were sensitized with 2% DPC on the upper inner arm.

Indicated time point: pre-sensitization, week 0. The treatment was: therapeutic diphenylcyclopropenone sensitization with weekly scalp DPC. The V segment lost 2 bases and the J segment 7 bases; nucleotides outside the gene matches: 8. There are 15 residues in the CDR3. CDR1 is ENHRY, CDR2 SYGVKD, per germline. The input for sequencing was whole blood, taken in connection with sensitization to the hapten diphenylcyclopropenone (DPC). This clonotype was sampled from a man aged 18 to 35 with alopecia areata. Some clones in this sample may be carry-over from other donors' samples. This chain joins TRBV10-3 and TRBJ2-3; the match to TRBD1 covers 8 bases. The chain's CDR3 is CAISEPQGASNTQYF. The CDR3, as DNA: TGTGCCATCAGTGAGCCTCAGGGGGCTAGTAATACGCAGTATTTT.